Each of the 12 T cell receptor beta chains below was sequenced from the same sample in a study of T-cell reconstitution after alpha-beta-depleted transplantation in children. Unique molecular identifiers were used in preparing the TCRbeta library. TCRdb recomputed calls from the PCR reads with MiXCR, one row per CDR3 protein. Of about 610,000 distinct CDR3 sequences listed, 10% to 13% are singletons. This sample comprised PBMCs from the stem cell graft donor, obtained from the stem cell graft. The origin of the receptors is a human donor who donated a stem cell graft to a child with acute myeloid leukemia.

The CDR3 is CASSLQAGNTGELFF. As DNA, the CDR3 is TGTGCCAGCAGCTTACAGGCAGGGAACACCGGGGAGCTGTTTTTT. The chain couples TRBV11-2 to TRBJ2-2, with D hard to call. The CDR3 consists of 15 residues. Trimming cost V 2 bases and J 1 base, with 8 bases left between them. The germline V gene has CDR1 SGHAT and CDR2 FQNNGV.

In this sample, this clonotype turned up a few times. The CDR3 DNA follows: TGTGCCATGGGGTTGGGCCTGAACACTGAAGCTTTCTTT. This sequence encodes CAMGLGLNTEAFF. The chain has TRBV30 and TRBJ1-1; D gene ambiguous. The germline gives CDR1 GTSNPN, CDR2 SVGIG (reference sequence). This CDR3 is 13 amino acids long. V was trimmed by 8 bases and J by 0 bases, leaving 13 bases between them.

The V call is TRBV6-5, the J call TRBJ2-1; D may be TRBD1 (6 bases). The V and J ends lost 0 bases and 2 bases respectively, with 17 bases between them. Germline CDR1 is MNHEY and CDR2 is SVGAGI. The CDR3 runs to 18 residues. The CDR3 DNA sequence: TGTGCCAGCAGTTACTCCCCCGTCGGACAGATAACCTACAATGAGCAGTTCTTC. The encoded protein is CASSYSPVGQITYNEQFF.

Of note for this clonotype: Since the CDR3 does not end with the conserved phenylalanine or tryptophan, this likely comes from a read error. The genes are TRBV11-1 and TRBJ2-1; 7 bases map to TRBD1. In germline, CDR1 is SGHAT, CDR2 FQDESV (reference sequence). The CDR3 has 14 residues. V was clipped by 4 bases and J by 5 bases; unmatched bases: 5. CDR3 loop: CASSSRGSHNEQFL. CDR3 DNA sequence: TGTGCCAGCAGCTCCAGGGGGTCCCACAATGAGCAGTTCTTG.

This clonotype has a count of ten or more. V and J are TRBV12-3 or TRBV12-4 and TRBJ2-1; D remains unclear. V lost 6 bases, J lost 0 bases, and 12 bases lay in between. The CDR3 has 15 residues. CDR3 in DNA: TGTGCCAGCAGGCCAGCTACTGGCTCCTACAATGAGCAGTTCTTC. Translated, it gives CASRPATGSYNEQFF.

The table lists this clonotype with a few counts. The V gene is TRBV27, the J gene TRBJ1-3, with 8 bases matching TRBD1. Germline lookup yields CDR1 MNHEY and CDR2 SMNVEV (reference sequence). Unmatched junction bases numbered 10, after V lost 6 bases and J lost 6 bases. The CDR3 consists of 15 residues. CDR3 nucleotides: TGTGCCAGCAGACTACAGGGGGGGAGCGAAAACACCATATATTTT. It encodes CASRLQGGSENTIYF.

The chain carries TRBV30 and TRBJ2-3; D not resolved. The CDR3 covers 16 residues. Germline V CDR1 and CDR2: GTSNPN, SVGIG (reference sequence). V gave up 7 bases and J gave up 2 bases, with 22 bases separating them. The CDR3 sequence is CAFRKGWGQPTDTQYF. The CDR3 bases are TGTGCCTTCCGAAAAGGATGGGGTCAGCCCACAGATACGCAGTATTTT.

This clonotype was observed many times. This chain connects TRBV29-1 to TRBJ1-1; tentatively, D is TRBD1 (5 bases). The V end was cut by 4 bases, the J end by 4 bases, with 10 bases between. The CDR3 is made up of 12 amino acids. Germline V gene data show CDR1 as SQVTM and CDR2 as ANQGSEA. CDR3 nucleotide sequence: TGCAGCGTTGTTCCCGGGGCCACTGAAGCTTTCTTT. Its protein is CSVVPGATEAFF.

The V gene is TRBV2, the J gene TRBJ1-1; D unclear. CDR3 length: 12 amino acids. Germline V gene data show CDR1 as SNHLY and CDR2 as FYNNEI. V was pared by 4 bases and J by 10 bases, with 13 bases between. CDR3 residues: CASSGSSWGAFF. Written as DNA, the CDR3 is TGTGCCAGCAGTGGGTCATCGTGGGGAGCTTTCTTT. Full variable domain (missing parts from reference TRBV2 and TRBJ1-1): EPEVTQTPSHQVTQMGQEVILRCVPISNHLYFYWYRQILGQKVEFLVSFYNNEISEKSEIFDDQFSVERPDGSNFTLKIRSTKLEDSAMYFCASSGSSWGAFFGQGTRLTVV.

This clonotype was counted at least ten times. The CDR3 here is CSARGRLSQRNPGRTDTQYF. The CDR3 DNA is TGCAGTGCTAGGGGTCGACTCTCCCAGCGGAACCCCGGAAGGACAGATACGCAGTATTTT. The chain combines TRBV20-1 with TRBJ2-3; possibly TRBD2 for D (5 bases). Germline lookup yields CDR1 DFQATT and CDR2 SNEGSKA (reference sequence). The CDR3 has 20 residues. The V end was cut by 3 bases, the J end by 3 bases, with 31 bases between.

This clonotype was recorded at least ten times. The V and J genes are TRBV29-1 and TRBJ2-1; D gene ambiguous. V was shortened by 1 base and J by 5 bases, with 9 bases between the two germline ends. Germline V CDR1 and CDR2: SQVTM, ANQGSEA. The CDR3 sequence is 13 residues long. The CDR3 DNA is TGCAGCGTTGAAGTATTGGCGGACAATGAGCAGTTCTTC. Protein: CSVEVLADNEQFF.

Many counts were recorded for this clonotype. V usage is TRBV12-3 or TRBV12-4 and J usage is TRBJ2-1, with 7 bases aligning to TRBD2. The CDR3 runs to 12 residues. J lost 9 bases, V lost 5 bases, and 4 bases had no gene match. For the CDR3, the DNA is TGTGCCAGCAGTAGGACTAGTGGTGAGCAGTTCTTC. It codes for CASSRTSGEQFF.